This entry lists 7 T cell receptor beta chains sequenced from one sample in a study of T-cell reconstitution after alpha-beta-depleted transplantation in children. For TCRbeta, the library was prepared with unique molecular identifiers. TCRdb reanalysed the PCR reads using MiXCR and keeps one entry per CDR3 protein. Of about 900,000 distinct CDR3 sequences listed, under 30% are singletons. The sample here was PBMCs, mostly from graft donor cells, taken 360 days after TCRalphabeta/CD19-depleted stem cell transplant. These receptors originate from a boy under three years old who had a stem cell transplant for SCID, so the T cells may come from the graft donor.

This sequence joins TRBV28 and TRBJ2-5; D ambiguous. V lost 3 bases and J 7 bases, leaving 18 bases between the germline ends. This CDR3 is built from 15 residues. Looked up from germline, CDR1 is MDHEN and CDR2 is SYDVKM. This CDR3 reads CASSLLPVGPGTQYF. The DNA for the CDR3 is TGTGCCAGCAGTTTGCTCCCGGTGGGCCCAGGGACCCAGTACTTC.

This chain connects TRBV7-2 to TRBJ2-3; possibly TRBD2 for D (6 bases). The CDR3 contains 16 residues. CDR1 SGHTA and CDR2 FQGNSA come from the germline V gene. Trimming removed 4 bases at V and 0 bases at J, with 14 bases between. For the CDR3, the DNA is TGTGCCAGCAGCTCCCGGGGACTGGTTAGCACAGATACGCAGTATTTT. It yields the protein CASSSRGLVSTDTQYF. Variable domain in full (rest from reference TRBV7-2 and TRBJ2-3): GAGVSQSPSNKVTEKGKDVELRCDPISGHTALYWYRQSLGQGLEFLIYFQGNSAPDKSGLPSDRFSAERTGGSVSTLTIQRTQQEDSAVYLCASSSRGLVSTDTQYFGPGTRLTVL.

This clonotype occurred many times. The chain has TRBV6-5 and TRBJ2-7, with 9 bases aligning to TRBD1. Germline V lookup: CDR1 MNHEY, CDR2 SVGAGI. This CDR3 has 14 residues. After removal of 6 bases from V and 3 bases from J, the junction contained 6 bases not matched to a gene. The CDR3 region has the DNA TGTGCCAGCAGACACCGGGACAGGGTCTACGAGCAGTACTTC. It specifies CASRHRDRVYEQYF.

The table lists this clonotype with a few counts. The chain carries TRBV7-3 and TRBJ2-3; 7 bases line up with TRBD2. This CDR3 spans 16 amino acids. V dropped 5 bases and J dropped 3; count of bases not matched to a gene: 11. The germline gives CDR1 SGHTA, CDR2 FQGTGA. The CDR3 DNA follows: TGTGCCAGCAGCATCGACACCGGGACTAAGACAGATACGCAGTATTTT. As protein: CASSIDTGTKTDTQYF.

V gene TRBV18 combines with J gene TRBJ2-2; 7 nucleotides agree with TRBD1. The ends lost 2 bases at V and 5 bases at J; junction bases unmatched: 5. This CDR3 has 15 residues. Germline values: CDR1 KGHSH, CDR2 LQKENI. This CDR3 reads CASSPETGKTGELFF. CDR3 sequence (DNA): TGTGCCAGCTCACCAGAGACAGGGAAGACCGGGGAGCTGTTTTTT.

This clonotype has a count of ten or more. V usage is TRBV29-1 and J usage is TRBJ2-1; 7 bases fit TRBD2. The germline V gene has CDR1 SQVTM and CDR2 ANQGSEA. V was clipped by 4 bases and J by 1 base; unmatched bases: 1. CDR3 length: 13 amino acids. CDR3: CSVGGGSYNEQFF. The CDR3 DNA is TGCAGCGTTGGGGGGGGTTCCTACAATGAGCAGTTCTTC.

In this sample, this clonotype turned up a few times. The V call is TRBV5-6, the J call TRBJ2-3; D may be TRBD2 (6 bases). The CDR3 is made up of 13 amino acids. V lost 3 bases, J lost 4 bases, and 9 bases lay in between. The germline CDR1 and CDR2 sequences are SGHDT and YYEEEE. CDR3 nucleotide sequence: TGTGCCAGCAGCTCAATAGCGGCAGATACGCAGTATTTT. Translated: CASSSIAADTQYF. Based on the CDR3 plus reference TRBV5-6 and TRBJ2-3, the full variable domain is DAGVTQSPTHLIKTRGQQVTLRCSPKSGHDTVSWYQQALGQGPQFIFQYYEEEERQRGNFPDRFSGHQFPNYSSELNVNALLLGDSALYLCASSSIAADTQYFGPGTRLTVL.